The T cell receptor beta chain under discussion was sequenced for a study of T cell changes during pregnancy in multiple sclerosis. Some clones are missing from TCRdb's copy, which holds only in-frame ones; the method was immunoSEQ multiplex PCR. This table holds approximately 70,000 clones, 91% found once. This clone showed up just once. Trimming shortened V by 8 bases and J by 6 bases, and 17 bases separated the two germline ends. The CDR3 loop spans 13 amino acids. Germline values: CDR1 MNHEY, CDR2 SVGAGI. This sequence originates from a female donor in good health, enrolled as a control in a pregnancy study. This chain joins TRBV6-5 and TRBJ2-7, with D perhaps TRBD2 (7 bases). The specimen was peripheral blood, collected in the third trimester of pregnancy. CDR3 residues: CASGGGLASEQYF. The CDR3 DNA sequence: TGTGCCAGCGGCGGGGGCCTCGCCTCCGAGCAGTACTTC.